These 17 T cell receptor beta chains came from one sample sequenced in a study of blood T cell repertoires in COVID-19. The protocol was immunoSEQ multiplex PCR, while the TCRdb copy is restricted to in-frame clones and leaves out a portion. There are fewer than 350,000 clones in the sample; about 89% occur only once, and around 4.4% lies in the top ten. Sequenced input: peripheral blood. These receptor sequences come from a middle-aged man with acute or convalescent COVID-19.

The sample holds a few counts of this clone. The chain uses TRBV2 and TRBJ2-1; TRBD2 matches 11 bases. Germline CDR1 is SNHLY and CDR2 is FYNNEI. The CDR3 spans 18 residues. V was clipped by 0 bases and J by 5 bases; unmatched bases: 9. DNA of the CDR3: TGTGCCAGCAGTGAAGCGCTAGCGGGGGGTCCATACAACAATGAGCAGTTCTTC. It translates to CASSEALAGGPYNNEQFF.

This clone has only a few counts. V usage is TRBV27 and J usage is TRBJ2-7; TRBD1 aligns across 11 bases. There are 14 residues in the CDR3. CDR1 is MNHEY, CDR2 SMNVEV, per germline (reference sequence). V shed 5 bases, J shed 5 bases, and the junction held 5 bases outside the gene matches. Written as DNA, the CDR3 is TGTGCCAGCAGTATGGGACAGGGGGTCCACGAGCAGTACTTC. The encoded protein is CASSMGQGVHEQYF.

The chain links TRBV15 to TRBJ1-3; D unresolved. This CDR3 spans 15 amino acids. Germline V gives CDR1 LNHNV, CDR2 YYDKDF (reference sequence). V was clipped by 0 bases and J by 4 bases, with 10 bases between them. CDR3 region: CATSRDLAEGNTIYF. CDR3 in DNA: TGTGCCACCAGCAGAGATCTGGCAGAAGGAAACACCATATATTTT.

The V call is TRBV7-6, the J call TRBJ2-1, with 7 bases that match TRBD1. V lost 4 bases and J lost 5; bases outside the gene matches: 14. CDR3 length: 17 amino acids. Germline V CDR1 and CDR2: SGHVS, FNYEAQ. The CDR3 sequence: CASSYSYTGVGDNEQFF. Written as DNA, the CDR3 is TGTGCCAGCAGCTACTCCTATACAGGGGTCGGGGACAATGAGCAGTTCTTC.

This clone was seen only a few times. V is TRBV15 and J is TRBJ1-5, with TRBD1 as a possible D gene (5 bases). The CDR3 is made up of 13 amino acids. Germline loops: CDR1 LNHNV, CDR2 YYDKDF (reference sequence). Trimming removed 5 bases from V and 7 bases from J, with 12 bases in between. For the CDR3, the DNA is TGTGCCACCAGCTCCCCGGAGGGGCAGCCCCAGCATTTT. Translating it yields CATSSPEGQPQHF.

The chain employs TRBV28 and TRBJ1-5; 10 nucleotides agree with TRBD1. The J segment lost 7 bases and the V segment lost 6 bases, leaving 12 bases of the junction unmatched. Germline CDR1 MDHEN, CDR2 SYDVKM. This CDR3 contains 16 residues. The CDR3 loop is CASRRSGTGEEQPQHF. The CDR3 DNA reads as TGTGCCAGCAGGAGATCCGGGACAGGGGAAGAACAGCCCCAGCATTTT.

The rearrangement links TRBV10-2 to TRBJ2-3, with 9 bases that match TRBD2. CDR3 size: 13 residues. CDR1 and CDR2 from the germline V gene are WSHSY and SAAADI. V was clipped by 9 bases and J by 0 bases; unmatched bases: 1. The CDR3 DNA is TGCGCCAGGGCGGGGGGGAGCACAGATACGCAGTATTTT. Its protein is CARAGGSTDTQYF.

The chain links TRBV29-1 to TRBJ2-3; 7 nucleotides align to TRBD2. Germline V gene sequence: CDR1 SQVTM, CDR2 ANQGSEA. The CDR3 spans 11 residues. Trimming took 6 bases from V and 4 from J; bases not matched to a gene: 1. The DNA for the CDR3 is TGCAGCGTGGGGGGGGCAGATACGCAGTATTTT. Protein product: CSVGGADTQYF.

The V call is TRBV10-1, the J call TRBJ2-7; D is undetermined. Trimming shortened V by 0 bases and J by 2 bases, and 11 bases separated the two germline ends. The germline gives CDR1 WNHNN, CDR2 SYGVQD (reference sequence). CDR3 length: 15 amino acids. The DNA of the CDR3 is TGCGCCAGCAGTGAGTCAGCAACCTTGGCCTACGAGCAGTACTTC. This codes for CASSESATLAYEQYF.

The V gene is TRBV6-1, the J gene TRBJ1-4; 7 bases are shared with TRBD1. The V and J ends lost 2 bases and 7 bases, in that order; junction bases with no gene match: 10. Germline V lookup: CDR1 MNHNS, CDR2 SASEGT. The CDR3 consists of 16 residues. CDR3 sequence (DNA): TGTGCCAGCAGTGAATACAGGGGCGAGCTTGGTGAAAAACTGTTTTTT. Protein: CASSEYRGELGEKLFF.

The chain uses TRBV10-1 and TRBJ2-7, with TRBD1 identical over 9 bases. The CDR3 has 16 residues. Germline lookup yields CDR1 WNHNN and CDR2 SYGVQD (reference sequence). V was pared by 2 bases and J by 5 bases, with 10 bases of the junction left unmatched. CDR3 DNA: TGCGCCAGCAGTGAGACTACAGGACAGGGGTTAGACGAGCAGTACTTC. Its protein is CASSETTGQGLDEQYF.

V and J are TRBV6-5 and TRBJ1-3, with D hard to call. This CDR3 is built from 15 residues. Germline CDR1 is MNHEY and CDR2 is SVGAGI. V lost 8 bases and J 0 bases, leaving 14 bases between the germline ends. CDR3 bases: TGTGCCAGCTCTGGAGGGTGGGGCTCTGGAAACACCATATATTTT. Protein sequence: CASSGGWGSGNTIYF.

This clone was detected only once. The rearrangement links TRBV18 to TRBJ1-4, with D possibly being TRBD1 (5 bases). V was pared by 1 base and J by 3 bases, with 12 bases between. Per germline, CDR1 KGHSH and CDR2 LQKENI. The CDR3 runs 16 residues. This CDR3 is CASSPHARGPNEKLFF. The CDR3 region has the DNA TGTGCCAGCTCACCACACGCTAGGGGTCCTAATGAAAAACTGTTTTTT.

This clone was counted once. The CDR3 sequence is CASSQGTGTNEKLFF. Written as DNA, the CDR3 is TGTGCCAGCAGCCAAGGGACAGGGACTAATGAAAAACTGTTTTTT. The V and J genes are TRBV3-1 (or the pseudogene TRBV3-2) and TRBJ1-4; 8 bases are shared with TRBD1. CDR1 is LGHDT and CDR2 is YNNKEL in the germline V gene (reference sequence). The CDR3 is 15 residues long. The J segment lost 2 bases and the V segment lost 1 base, leaving 0 bases of the junction unmatched.

This chain connects TRBV6-5 to TRBJ1-2; D is undetermined. V gave up 7 bases and J gave up 3 bases, with 12 bases separating them. Germline V gene data show CDR1 as MNHEY and CDR2 as SVGAGI. This CDR3 is 13 amino acids long. CDR3 sequence reads: CASTDKQYYGYTF. The CDR3 coding sequence is TGTGCCAGCACCGATAAACAGTACTATGGCTACACCTTC.

Here the CDR3 reads CASSPLRQNYGYTF. CDR3 sequence (DNA): TGTGCCAGCAGTCCATTAAGACAGAACTATGGCTACACCTTC. The V gene is TRBV27, the J gene TRBJ1-2, with D maybe TRBD1 (5 bases). The CDR3 totals 14 residues. Per the germline V gene, CDR1 is MNHEY and CDR2 is SMNVEV (reference sequence). Between the trimmed V and J ends, which lost 5 bases and 2 bases, there was a span of 12 bases.

The chain is built from TRBV12-5 and TRBJ2-7, with 9 bases lining up with TRBD1. In germline, CDR1 is LGHNT, CDR2 FRNRAP. J was trimmed by 6 bases and V by 2 bases; bases with no gene match: 5. The CDR3 has 14 amino acids. The CDR3 protein is CASGLRDRASEQYF. The CDR3 region has the DNA TGTGCTAGTGGTTTGCGGGACAGGGCTAGCGAGCAGTACTTC. Combining the CDR3 with reference TRBV12-5 and TRBJ2-7 gives the whole variable domain DARVTQTPRHKVTEMGQEVTMRCQPILGHNTVFWYRQTMMQGLELLAYFRNRAPLDDSGMPKDRFSAEMPDATLATLKIQPSEPRDSAVYFCASGLRDRASEQYFGPGTRLTVT.